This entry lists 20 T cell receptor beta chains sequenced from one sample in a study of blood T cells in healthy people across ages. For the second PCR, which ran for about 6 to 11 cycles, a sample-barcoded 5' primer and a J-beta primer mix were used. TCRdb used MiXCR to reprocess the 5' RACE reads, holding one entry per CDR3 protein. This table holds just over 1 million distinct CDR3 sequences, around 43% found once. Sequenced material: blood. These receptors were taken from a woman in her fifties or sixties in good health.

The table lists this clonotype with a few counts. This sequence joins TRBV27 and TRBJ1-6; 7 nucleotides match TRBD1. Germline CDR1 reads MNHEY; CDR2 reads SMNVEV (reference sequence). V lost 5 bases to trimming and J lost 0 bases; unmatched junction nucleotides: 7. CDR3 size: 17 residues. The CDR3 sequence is CASSTTGIRSYNSPLHF. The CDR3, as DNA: TGTGCCAGCAGTACGACAGGGATACGCTCCTATAATTCACCCCTCCACTTT.

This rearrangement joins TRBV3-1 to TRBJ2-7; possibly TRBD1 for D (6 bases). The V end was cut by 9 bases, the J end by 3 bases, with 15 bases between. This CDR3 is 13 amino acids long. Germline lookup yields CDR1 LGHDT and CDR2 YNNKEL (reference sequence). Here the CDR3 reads CASQDRKDYEQYF. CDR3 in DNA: TGTGCCAGTCAGGACAGAAAAGACTACGAGCAGTACTTC.

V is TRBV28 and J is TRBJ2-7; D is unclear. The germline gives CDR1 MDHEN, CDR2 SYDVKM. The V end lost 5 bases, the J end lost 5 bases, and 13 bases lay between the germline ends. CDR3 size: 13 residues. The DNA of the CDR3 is TGTGCCAGCAGTCAGGTGTCCCCCGACGAGCAGTACTTC. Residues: CASSQVSPDEQYF.

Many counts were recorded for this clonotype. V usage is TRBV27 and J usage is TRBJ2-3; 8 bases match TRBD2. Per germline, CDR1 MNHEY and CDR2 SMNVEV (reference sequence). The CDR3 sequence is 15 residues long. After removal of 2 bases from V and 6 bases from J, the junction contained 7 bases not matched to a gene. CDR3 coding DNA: TGTGCCAGCAGTTTACGCACGGGAGGGCGGGATACGCAGTATTTT. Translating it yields CASSLRTGGRDTQYF.

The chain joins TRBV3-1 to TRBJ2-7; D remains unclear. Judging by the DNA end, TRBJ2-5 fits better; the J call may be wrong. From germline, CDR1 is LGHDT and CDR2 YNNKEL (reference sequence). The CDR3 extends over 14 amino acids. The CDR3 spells CASSEDPGSKTQYF. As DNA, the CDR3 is TGTGCCAGCAGCGAGGATCCTGGTAGCAAGACCCAGTACTTC.

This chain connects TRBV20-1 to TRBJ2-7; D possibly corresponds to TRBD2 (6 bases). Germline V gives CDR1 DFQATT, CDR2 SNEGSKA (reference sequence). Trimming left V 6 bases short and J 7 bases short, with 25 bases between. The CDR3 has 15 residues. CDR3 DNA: TGCAGTGCCGAGGTGCTAGCGAGCTCCTACAATGAGCAGTACTTC. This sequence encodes CSAEVLASSYNEQYF.

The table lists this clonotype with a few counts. CDR3 DNA: TGCGCCAGCAGCCCGGGGGATCTCCCCTACGAGCAGTACTTC. This codes for CASSPGDLPYEQYF. This sequence joins TRBV5-1 and TRBJ2-7, with D perhaps TRBD2 (6 bases). This CDR3 is built from 14 residues. V lost 4 bases and J 2 bases, leaving 13 bases between the germline ends. CDR1 is SGHRS and CDR2 is YFSETQ in the germline V gene.

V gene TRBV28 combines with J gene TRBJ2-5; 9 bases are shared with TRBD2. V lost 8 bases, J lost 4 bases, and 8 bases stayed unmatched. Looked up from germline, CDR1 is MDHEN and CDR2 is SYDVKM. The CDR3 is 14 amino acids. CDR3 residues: CASSAGGSGETQYF. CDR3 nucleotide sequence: TGTGCCAGCTCAGCGGGAGGATCAGGAGAGACCCAGTACTTC.

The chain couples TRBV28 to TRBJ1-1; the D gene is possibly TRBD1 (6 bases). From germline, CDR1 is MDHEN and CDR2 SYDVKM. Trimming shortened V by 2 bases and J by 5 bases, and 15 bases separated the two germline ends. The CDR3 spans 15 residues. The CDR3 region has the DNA TGTGCCAGCAGTTTAAGGCAGGGGATGAGGACTGAAGCTTTCTTT. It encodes CASSLRQGMRTEAFF.

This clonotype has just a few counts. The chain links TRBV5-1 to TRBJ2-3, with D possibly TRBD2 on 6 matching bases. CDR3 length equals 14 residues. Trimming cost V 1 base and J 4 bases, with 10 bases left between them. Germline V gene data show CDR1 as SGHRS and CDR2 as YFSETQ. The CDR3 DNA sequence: TGCGCCAGCAGCTTGTCCCGGAGGGCAGATACGCAGTATTTT. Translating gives CASSLSRRADTQYF.

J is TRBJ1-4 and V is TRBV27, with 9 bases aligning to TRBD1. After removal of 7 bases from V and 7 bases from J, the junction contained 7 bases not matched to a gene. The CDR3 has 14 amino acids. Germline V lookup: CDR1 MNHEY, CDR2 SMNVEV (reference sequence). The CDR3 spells CASTSQGAGEKLFF. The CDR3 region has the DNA TGTGCCAGCACCTCACAGGGGGCAGGTGAAAAACTGTTTTTT. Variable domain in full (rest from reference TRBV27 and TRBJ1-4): EAQVTQNPRYLITVTGKKLTVTCSQNMNHEYMSWYRQDPGLGLRQIYYSMNVEVTDKGDVPEGYKVSRKEKRNFPLILESPSPNQTSLYFCASTSQGAGEKLFFGSGTQLSVL.

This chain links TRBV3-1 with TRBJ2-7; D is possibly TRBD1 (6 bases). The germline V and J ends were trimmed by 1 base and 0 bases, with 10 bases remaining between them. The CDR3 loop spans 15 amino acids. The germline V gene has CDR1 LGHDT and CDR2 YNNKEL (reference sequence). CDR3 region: CASSQGVDSSYEQYF. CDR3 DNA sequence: TGTGCCAGCAGCCAAGGTGTGGACAGCTCCTACGAGCAGTACTTC.

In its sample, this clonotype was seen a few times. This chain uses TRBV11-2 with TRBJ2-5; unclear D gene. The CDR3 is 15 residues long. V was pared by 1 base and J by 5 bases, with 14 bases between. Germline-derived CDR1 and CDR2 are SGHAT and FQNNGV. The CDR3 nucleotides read TGTGCCAGCAGCTTAGTTGCGCACCACCGGGAGACCCAGTACTTC. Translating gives CASSLVAHHRETQYF.

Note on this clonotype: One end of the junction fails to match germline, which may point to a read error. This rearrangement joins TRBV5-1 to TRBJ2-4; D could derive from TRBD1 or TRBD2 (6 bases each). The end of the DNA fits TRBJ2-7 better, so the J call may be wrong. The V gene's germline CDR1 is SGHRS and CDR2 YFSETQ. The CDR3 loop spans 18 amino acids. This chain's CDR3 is CAGSPTQGTSGYSYEQYF. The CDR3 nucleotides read TGCGCCGGCAGCCCAACACAGGGTACCAGCGGGTACTCCTACGAGCAGTACTTC.

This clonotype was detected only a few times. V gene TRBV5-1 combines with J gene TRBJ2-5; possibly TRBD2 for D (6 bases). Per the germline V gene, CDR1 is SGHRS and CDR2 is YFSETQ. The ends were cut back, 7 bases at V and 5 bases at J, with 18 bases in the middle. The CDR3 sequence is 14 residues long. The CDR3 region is CASGNRVEGETQYF. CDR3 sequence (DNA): TGCGCCAGCGGAAACCGCGTGGAGGGGGAGACCCAGTACTTC.

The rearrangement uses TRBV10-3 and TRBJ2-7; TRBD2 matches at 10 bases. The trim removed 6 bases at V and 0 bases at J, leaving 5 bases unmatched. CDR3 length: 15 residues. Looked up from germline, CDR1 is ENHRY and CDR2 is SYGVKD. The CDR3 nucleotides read TGTGCCATCAGCGATTCTAGCGGGGGCTCCTACGAGCAGTACTTC. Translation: CAISDSSGGSYEQYF.

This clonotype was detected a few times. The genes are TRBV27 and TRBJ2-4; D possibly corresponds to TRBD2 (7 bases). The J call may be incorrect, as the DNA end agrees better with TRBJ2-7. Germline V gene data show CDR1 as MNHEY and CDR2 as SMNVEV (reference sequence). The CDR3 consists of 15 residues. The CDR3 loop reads CASSFRGALTYEQYF. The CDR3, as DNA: TGTGCCAGCAGTTTCCGGGGGGCTCTCACCTACGAGCAGTACTTC.

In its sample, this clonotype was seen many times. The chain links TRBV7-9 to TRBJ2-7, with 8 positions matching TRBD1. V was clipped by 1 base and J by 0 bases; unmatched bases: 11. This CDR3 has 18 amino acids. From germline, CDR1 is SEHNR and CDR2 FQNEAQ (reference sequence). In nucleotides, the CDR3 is TGTGCCAGCAGCTTAGGTGGGCAGGGGGCCGGGTCCTCCTACGAGCAGTACTTC. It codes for CASSLGGQGAGSSYEQYF.

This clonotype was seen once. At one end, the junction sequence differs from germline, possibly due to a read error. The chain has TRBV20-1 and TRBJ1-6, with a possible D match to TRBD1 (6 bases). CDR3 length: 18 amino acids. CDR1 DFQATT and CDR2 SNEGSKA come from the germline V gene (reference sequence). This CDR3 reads CSVREAFTGLIYNSPLHF. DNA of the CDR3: TGCAGTGTTAGAGAAGCCTTCACAGGGTTAATATATAATTCACCCCTCCACTTT.

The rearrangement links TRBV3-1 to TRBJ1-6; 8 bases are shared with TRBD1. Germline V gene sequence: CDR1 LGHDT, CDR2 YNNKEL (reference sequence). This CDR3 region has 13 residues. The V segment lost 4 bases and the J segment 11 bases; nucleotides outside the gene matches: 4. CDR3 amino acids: CASSRTGIAPLHF. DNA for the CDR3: TGTGCCAGCAGCCGGACAGGGATCGCACCCCTCCACTTT.